This T cell receptor beta chain was observed in a study of blood T cell repertoires in COVID-19. Study-level information: Both acute and convalescent COVID-19 samples were obtained from the United States, Italy and Spain.

As handled by the study authors: The authors estimated nucleated cell counts from reference gene primer amplification. Produced via immunoSEQ multiplex PCR; TCRdb's table is partial and in-frame only. V and J calls and clone size are copied from that table; D and trimming were computed from the DNA. The repertoire holds roughly 80,000 clones, with approximately 89% as singletons. The TCR comes from a woman older than 75 with acute or convalescent COVID-19. Sequencing was done on a sample of peripheral blood.

CDR3 DNA: TGTGCCAGCAGCCTCCCGGGACTAGCGGGGGTGGAGACCCAGTACTTC. Protein product: CASSLPGLAGVETQYF. The gene calls are TRBV7-2 and TRBJ2-5; 14 bases line up with TRBD2. CDR3 size: 16 residues. Germline assignment: CDR1 SGHTA and CDR2 FQGNSA. With 5 bases clipped from V and 5 bases from J, the junction kept 7 bases outside the gene matches.